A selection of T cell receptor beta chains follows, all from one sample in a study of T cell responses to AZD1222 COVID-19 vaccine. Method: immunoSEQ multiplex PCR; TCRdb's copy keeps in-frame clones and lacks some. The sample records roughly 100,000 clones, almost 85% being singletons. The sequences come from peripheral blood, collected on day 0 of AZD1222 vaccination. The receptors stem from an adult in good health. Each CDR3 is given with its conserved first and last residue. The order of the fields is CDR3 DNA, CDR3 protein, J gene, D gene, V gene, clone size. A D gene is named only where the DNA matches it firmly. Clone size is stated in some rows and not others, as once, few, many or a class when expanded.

cdr3_nt: TGTGCCAGCAGCTTGCCAGGATCTAACTATGGCTACACCTTC
cdr3_aa: CASSLPGSNYGYTF
j_call: TRBJ1-2
d_call: .
v_call: TRBV5-4
clone_size: .

cdr3_nt: TGTGCCAGCTCGAGGGACCTCTCTGGAAACACCATATATTTT
cdr3_aa: CASSRDLSGNTIYF
j_call: TRBJ1-3
d_call: .
v_call: TRBV6-5
clone_size: .

cdr3_nt: TGTGCCAGCAGTTATTCTAGGGGAGGAACTGAAGCTTTCTTT
cdr3_aa: CASSYSRGGTEAFF
j_call: TRBJ1-1
d_call: .
v_call: TRBV6-5
clone_size: .

cdr3_nt: TGTGCCAGCAGCCCGACAGGGCCAATGAACACTGAAGCTTTCTTT
cdr3_aa: CASSPTGPMNTEAFF
j_call: TRBJ1-1
d_call: TRBD1
v_call: TRBV6-5
clone_size: .

cdr3_nt: TGTGCCAGCAGTGAAACGGCAAGGAACACTGAAGCTTTCTTT
cdr3_aa: CASSETARNTEAFF
j_call: TRBJ1-1
d_call: .
v_call: TRBV25-1
clone_size: once

cdr3_nt: TGTGCCAGCAGTTTATTGGGACATTTTAATGAAAAACTGTTTTTT
cdr3_aa: CASSLLGHFNEKLFF
j_call: TRBJ1-4
d_call: .
v_call: TRBV28
clone_size: .

cdr3_nt: TGTGCCAGCTCGCCTGGACCCACTGAAGCTTTCTTT
cdr3_aa: CASSPGPTEAFF
j_call: TRBJ1-1
d_call: .
v_call: TRBV25-1
clone_size: .

cdr3_nt: TGTGCCAGCAAACGACTAGCGGGGAAGTCAGATACGCAGTATTTT
cdr3_aa: CASKRLAGKSDTQYF
j_call: TRBJ2-3
d_call: TRBD2
v_call: TRBV27
clone_size: .

cdr3_nt: TGCGCCAGCAGCTTCGGGGCTGTGAACACTGAAGCTTTCTTT
cdr3_aa: CASSFGAVNTEAFF
j_call: TRBJ1-1
d_call: .
v_call: TRBV5-1
clone_size: few

cdr3_nt: TGTGCCAGTAGTCACCGGGGCAATCAGCCCCAGCATTTT
cdr3_aa: CASSHRGNQPQHF
j_call: TRBJ1-5
d_call: .
v_call: TRBV19
clone_size: once

cdr3_nt: TGCGCCAGCAGCCAAGAGGGGACTAACTACAATGAGCAGTTCTTC
cdr3_aa: CASSQEGTNYNEQFF
j_call: TRBJ2-1
d_call: TRBD2
v_call: TRBV4-1
clone_size: .

cdr3_nt: TGTGCCAGCAGCCCGGGACAGGGGAGAAACACCATATATTTT
cdr3_aa: CASSPGQGRNTIYF
j_call: TRBJ1-3
d_call: TRBD1
v_call: TRBV5-6
clone_size: .

cdr3_nt: TGTGCCAGCAGCTTGGACGCACTAGCGGGAGGGCCGGTGCAAGAGACCCAGTACTTC
cdr3_aa: CASSLDALAGGPVQETQYF
j_call: TRBJ2-5
d_call: TRBD2
v_call: TRBV5-5
clone_size: .

cdr3_nt: TGTGCCAGCAGCTTAGAGTACGGGACTCGGGGCTACACCTTC
cdr3_aa: CASSLEYGTRGYTF
j_call: TRBJ1-2
d_call: .
v_call: TRBV7-2
clone_size: .

cdr3_nt: TGCGCCAGCAGCCAAACAGGGTCCCCCTCTGGGGCCAACGTCCTGACTTTC
cdr3_aa: CASSQTGSPSGANVLTF
j_call: TRBJ2-6
d_call: .
v_call: TRBV4-1
clone_size: .

cdr3_nt: TGTGCCAGCAGTTTAGTCGGGGCTGAAGCTTTCTTT
cdr3_aa: CASSLVGAEAFF
j_call: TRBJ1-1
d_call: .
v_call: TRBV28
clone_size: .

cdr3_nt: TGTGCCAGCTCACCAGCCGGGACAGGTCCGATGAACACTGAAGCTTTCTTT
cdr3_aa: CASSPAGTGPMNTEAFF
j_call: TRBJ1-1
d_call: TRBD1
v_call: TRBV18
clone_size: .

cdr3_nt: TGTGCCAGCAGCTCTGGGACCTACACCGGGGAGCTGTTTTTT
cdr3_aa: CASSSGTYTGELFF
j_call: TRBJ2-2
d_call: .
v_call: TRBV9
clone_size: once

cdr3_nt: TGTGCCAGTAGTCGGGCAGGGGCTGAAGCTTTCTTT
cdr3_aa: CASSRAGAEAFF
j_call: TRBJ1-1
d_call: .
v_call: TRBV19
clone_size: .

cdr3_nt: TGTGCCAGCAGTTGGGAACCCGTAGCGGGTGGGGCGTGGGAGACCCAGTACTTC
cdr3_aa: CASSWEPVAGGAWETQYF
j_call: TRBJ2-5
d_call: TRBD2
v_call: TRBV27
clone_size: once

cdr3_nt: TGTGCCAGCAGTTCTGGAATTGGAGGAGGTGTGGATCAGCCCCAGCATTTT
cdr3_aa: CASSSGIGGGVDQPQHF
j_call: TRBJ1-5
d_call: .
v_call: TRBV9
clone_size: .

cdr3_nt: TGTGCCAGCAGCTTGGATCCGGCCGTTAGCAATCAGCCCCAGCATTTT
cdr3_aa: CASSLDPAVSNQPQHF
j_call: TRBJ1-5
d_call: .
v_call: TRBV5-5
clone_size: few

cdr3_nt: TGCGCCAGCAGCCTACGGCCGGGAGCGAACACCGGGGAGCTGTTTTTT
cdr3_aa: CASSLRPGANTGELFF
j_call: TRBJ2-2
d_call: .
v_call: TRBV4-3
clone_size: .

cdr3_nt: TGTGCCTGGAGTGCAGGACTAGGGGTTAGAGAGACCCAGTACTTC
cdr3_aa: CAWSAGLGVRETQYF
j_call: TRBJ2-5
d_call: TRBD2
v_call: TRBV30
clone_size: .

cdr3_nt: TGTGCCAGCTCAACGCGGGGGGAAAACACTGAAGCTTTCTTT
cdr3_aa: CASSTRGENTEAFF
j_call: TRBJ1-1
d_call: .
v_call: TRBV6-5
clone_size: .

cdr3_nt: TGTGCCAGCAGCCAGGGACAGGGGAGAAACACCATATATTTT
cdr3_aa: CASSQGQGRNTIYF
j_call: TRBJ1-3
d_call: TRBD1
v_call: TRBV11-2
clone_size: .

cdr3_nt: TGTGCCAGCAGCGCCGGGGGTCTAAAACAAGAGACCCAGTACTTC
cdr3_aa: CASSAGGLKQETQYF
j_call: TRBJ2-5
d_call: .
v_call: TRBV9
clone_size: .

cdr3_nt: TGTGCCAGCAGCTTGCAGGGGTCTTCCTCTACTAATGAAAAACTGTTTTTT
cdr3_aa: CASSLQGSSSTNEKLFF
j_call: TRBJ1-4
d_call: .
v_call: TRBV5-5
clone_size: .

cdr3_nt: TGTGCCAGCTCCCGGGACAGCCAAGAGACCCAGTACTTC
cdr3_aa: CASSRDSQETQYF
j_call: TRBJ2-5
d_call: TRBD1
v_call: TRBV18
clone_size: .

cdr3_nt: TGTGCCAGCACCTCCTCGGCCCGGGGAGGGGCTTTCTTT
cdr3_aa: CASTSSARGGAFF
j_call: TRBJ1-1
d_call: .
v_call: TRBV12-3/TRBV12-4
clone_size: .

cdr3_nt: TGTGCCAGCAGCTTAGGGACAGGGTCAGGCAATGAGCAGTTCTTC
cdr3_aa: CASSLGTGSGNEQFF
j_call: TRBJ2-1
d_call: TRBD1
v_call: TRBV7-7
clone_size: .

cdr3_nt: TGTGCCAGCAGCCAAGTTTCGGGAACTGGAAACACCATATATTTT
cdr3_aa: CASSQVSGTGNTIYF
j_call: TRBJ1-3
d_call: .
v_call: TRBV14
clone_size: .

cdr3_nt: TGTGCCACTCGATTCGCCGGGACAGGGGAATTCGATGAGCAGTTCTTC
cdr3_aa: CATRFAGTGEFDEQFF
j_call: TRBJ2-1
d_call: TRBD1
v_call: TRBV19
clone_size: .

cdr3_nt: TGCGCCAGCAGCTTGGCCCCGCAGGGAGGGAATGAAAAACTGTTTTTT
cdr3_aa: CASSLAPQGGNEKLFF
j_call: TRBJ1-4
d_call: .
v_call: TRBV5-1
clone_size: .

cdr3_nt: TGTGCCAGCAGCTTAGCCTACCGGGCCAGGAACTATGGCTACACCTTC
cdr3_aa: CASSLAYRARNYGYTF
j_call: TRBJ1-2
d_call: .
v_call: TRBV7-2
clone_size: once

cdr3_nt: TGCAGCGTTGGTGGTGGCTCTGGAAACACCATATATTTT
cdr3_aa: CSVGGGSGNTIYF
j_call: TRBJ1-3
d_call: .
v_call: TRBV29-1
clone_size: .

cdr3_nt: TGTGCCAGCAGCACAACCAGATATCCCAGGGGGTTCGGGACAGATACGCAGTATTTT
cdr3_aa: CASSTTRYPRGFGTDTQYF
j_call: TRBJ2-3
d_call: TRBD1
v_call: TRBV7-8
clone_size: .

cdr3_nt: TGCGCCAGCAGCTTAACCAGGGACTATGGCTACACCTTC
cdr3_aa: CASSLTRDYGYTF
j_call: TRBJ1-2
d_call: .
v_call: TRBV5-1
clone_size: .

cdr3_nt: TGCAGTGCTAGTCTGGCGAACTCTGGGCGGTATGGCTACACCTTC
cdr3_aa: CSASLANSGRYGYTF
j_call: TRBJ1-2
d_call: .
v_call: TRBV20-1
clone_size: .

cdr3_nt: TGTGCCAGCAGCCGGACCGAGTATAATTCACCCCTCCACTTT
cdr3_aa: CASSRTEYNSPLHF
j_call: TRBJ1-6
d_call: .
v_call: TRBV7-9
clone_size: .

cdr3_nt: TGTGCCAGCAGTTCCGGAATGAACTATGGCTACACCTTC
cdr3_aa: CASSSGMNYGYTF
j_call: TRBJ1-2
d_call: .
v_call: TRBV12-3/TRBV12-4
clone_size: once

cdr3_nt: TGTGCCAGCAGTTACGCCTCCCGGACTAGCGGGAGGAGGAACGAGCAGTACTTC
cdr3_aa: CASSYASRTSGRRNEQYF
j_call: TRBJ2-7
d_call: TRBD2
v_call: TRBV6-2/TRBV6-3
clone_size: once

cdr3_nt: TGTGCCAGCAGCTCCAACGGGCCCTACGAGCAGTACTTC
cdr3_aa: CASSSNGPYEQYF
j_call: TRBJ2-7
d_call: .
v_call: TRBV28
clone_size: .

cdr3_nt: TGTGCCATCAGCCCGGGGGGGAACACTGAAGCTTTCTTT
cdr3_aa: CAISPGGNTEAFF
j_call: TRBJ1-1
d_call: .
v_call: TRBV10-3
clone_size: .

cdr3_nt: TGCGCCAGCAGCTTGGGTCACCGGCTTGAAGCTTTCTTT
cdr3_aa: CASSLGHRLEAFF
j_call: TRBJ1-1
d_call: .
v_call: TRBV5-1
clone_size: .

cdr3_nt: TGTGCCAGCGGGAGGTTGGGCGGCGAGACCCAGTACTTC
cdr3_aa: CASGRLGGETQYF
j_call: TRBJ2-5
d_call: .
v_call: TRBV7-3
clone_size: .

cdr3_nt: TGCGCCAGCAGCTTACGGACAGGGACGGCAGAGACCCAGTACTTC
cdr3_aa: CASSLRTGTAETQYF
j_call: TRBJ2-5
d_call: TRBD1
v_call: TRBV5-1
clone_size: once

cdr3_nt: TGTGCCAGCAGCCCCGCGACAGAGGGAAAACCCCAGCATTTT
cdr3_aa: CASSPATEGKPQHF
j_call: TRBJ1-5
d_call: .
v_call: TRBV28
clone_size: .

cdr3_nt: TGCGCCAGCAGCGGGGGTTTGAACACTGAAGCTTTCTTT
cdr3_aa: CASSGGLNTEAFF
j_call: TRBJ1-1
d_call: .
v_call: TRBV5-1
clone_size: .

cdr3_nt: TGTGCCAGCAGTTACTCGAAATACAGCGGGGAGCTGTTTTTT
cdr3_aa: CASSYSKYSGELFF
j_call: TRBJ2-2
d_call: .
v_call: TRBV6-2/TRBV6-3
clone_size: .

cdr3_nt: TGTGCCAGCAGCGTAGGCAGTGGGGGATACCGAGGGAATGAGCAGTTCTTC
cdr3_aa: CASSVGSGGYRGNEQFF
j_call: TRBJ2-1
d_call: .
v_call: TRBV9
clone_size: few

cdr3_nt: TGTGCCAGCAGTGGACGGGAAAGGGGGTGGCCGAGAGCTGGGGCCAACGTCCTGACTTTC
cdr3_aa: CASSGRERGWPRAGANVLTF
j_call: TRBJ2-6
d_call: .
v_call: TRBV6-1
clone_size: .

cdr3_nt: TGTGCCAGCAGCGCCGTTACAGGGGATGGCTACACCTTC
cdr3_aa: CASSAVTGDGYTF
j_call: TRBJ1-2
d_call: TRBD1
v_call: TRBV9
clone_size: .

cdr3_nt: TGTGCCAGCAGACGAAAAGGGACAGGGGGTGCCTACGAGCAGTACTTC
cdr3_aa: CASRRKGTGGAYEQYF
j_call: TRBJ2-7
d_call: TRBD1
v_call: TRBV5-6
clone_size: few

cdr3_nt: TGTGCCAGTAGTGCAGGGGGCACTAACTATGGCTACACCTTC
cdr3_aa: CASSAGGTNYGYTF
j_call: TRBJ1-2
d_call: TRBD1
v_call: TRBV19
clone_size: .

cdr3_nt: TGTGCCAGCAGCCCCGGGTTTAACACTGAAGCTTTCTTT
cdr3_aa: CASSPGFNTEAFF
j_call: TRBJ1-1
d_call: .
v_call: TRBV3-1/TRBV3-2
clone_size: .

cdr3_nt: TGTGCCACCGCCCCCCAGATTAACACCGGGGAGCTGTTTTTT
cdr3_aa: CATAPQINTGELFF
j_call: TRBJ2-2
d_call: .
v_call: TRBV24-1
clone_size: .